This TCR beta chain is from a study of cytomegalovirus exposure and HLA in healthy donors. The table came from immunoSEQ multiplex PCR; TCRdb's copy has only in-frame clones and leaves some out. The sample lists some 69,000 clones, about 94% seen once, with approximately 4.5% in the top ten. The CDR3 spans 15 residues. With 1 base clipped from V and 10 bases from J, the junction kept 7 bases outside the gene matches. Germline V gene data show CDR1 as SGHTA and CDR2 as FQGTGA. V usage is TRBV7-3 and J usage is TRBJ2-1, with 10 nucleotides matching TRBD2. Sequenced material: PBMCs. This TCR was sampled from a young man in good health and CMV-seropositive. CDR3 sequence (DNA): TGTGCCAGCAGCTTAAGGACTAGCGGCCAGACGGAGCAGTTCTTC. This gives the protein CASSLRTSGQTEQFF. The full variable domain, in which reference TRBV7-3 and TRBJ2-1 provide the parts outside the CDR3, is GAGVSQTPSNKVTEKGKYVELRCDPISGHTALYWYRQSLGQGPEFLIYFQGTGAADDSGLPNDRFFAVRPEGSVSTLKIQRTERGDSAVYLCASSLRTSGQTEQFFGPGTRLTVL.